The 17 T cell receptor beta chains below were found in one sample sequenced in a study of blood T cell repertoires in COVID-19. The method was immunoSEQ multiplex PCR; TCRdb's version includes in-frame clones alone and lacks a portion of them. The table has about 220,000 clones, more than 70% seen once. Sequenced input: peripheral blood. These receptors were obtained from a woman aged 80 or over with acute or convalescent COVID-19.

This rearrangement joins TRBV4-2 to TRBJ2-3, with 9 bases matching TRBD1. Germline CDR1 LGHNA, CDR2 YNFKEQ. The V and J ends lost 0 bases and 4 bases, in that order; junction bases with no gene match: 11. The CDR3 totals 18 residues. The CDR3 loop is CASSQDQRAGTGPDTQYF. The CDR3 DNA sequence: TGTGCCAGCAGCCAAGACCAACGAGCGGGGACAGGGCCAGATACGCAGTATTTT.

The chain joins TRBV6-5 to TRBJ1-2; perhaps TRBD1 as D (5 bases). The V and J ends lost 2 bases and 7 bases respectively, with 11 bases between them. The CDR3 extends over 13 amino acids. Germline CDR1 reads MNHEY; CDR2 reads SVGAGI. The CDR3: CASSYIGALGYTF. The CDR3 DNA reads TGTGCCAGCAGTTACATAGGGGCTCTTGGCTACACCTTC.

This clone was recorded once. This chain joins TRBV7-2 and TRBJ1-1, with D unresolved. The germline V and J ends were trimmed by 2 bases and 1 base, with 8 bases remaining between them. The CDR3 sequence is 14 residues long. Germline values: CDR1 SGHTA, CDR2 FQGNSA. The DNA for the CDR3 is TGTGCCAGCAGCTTAATGTTCGGGAACACTGAAGCTTTCTTT. Translated, it gives CASSLMFGNTEAFF.

The chain combines TRBV4-1 with TRBJ1-3; D is undetermined. With 1 base removed from V and 0 bases from J, the gap between germline ends came to 10 bases. Germline values: CDR1 MGHRA, CDR2 YSYEKL. CDR3 size: 16 residues. The CDR3 here is CASSQGAGSSGNTIYF. CDR3 DNA: TGCGCCAGCAGCCAAGGGGCGGGGAGCTCTGGAAACACCATATATTTT.

The genes are TRBV6-5 and TRBJ1-5; 9 bases are shared with TRBD1. The CDR3 sequence is 14 residues long. Germline V lookup: CDR1 MNHEY, CDR2 SVGAGI. V was pared by 6 bases and J by 5 bases, with 5 bases of the junction left unmatched. As DNA, the CDR3 is TGTGCCAGCAGCCCGACAGGGGGGGATCAGCCCCAGCATTTT. It yields the protein CASSPTGGDQPQHF.

The rearrangement links TRBV19 to TRBJ2-3, with TRBD1 matching 9 bases. This CDR3 region has 18 residues. V shed 4 bases, J shed 1 base, and the junction held 12 bases outside the gene matches. Germline V gene lookup returns CDR1 LNHDA and CDR2 SQIVND (reference sequence). The CDR3 nucleotides are TGTGCCAGTAGTACCCAAGCCCGGGACAGGGTGGGCACAGATACGCAGTATTTT. Translating gives CASSTQARDRVGTDTQYF.

J is TRBJ1-1 and V is TRBV5-1, with D maybe TRBD1 (5 bases). Germline V gene sequence: CDR1 SGHRS, CDR2 YFSETQ. V was cut by 0 bases and J by 6 bases, with 15 bases left in between. The CDR3 spans 15 residues. This CDR3 is CASSLAVAKGPEAFF. In DNA, the CDR3 is TGCGCCAGCAGCTTGGCCGTGGCGAAGGGGCCTGAAGCTTTCTTT.

In this sample, this clone turned up a few times. The V call is TRBV6-5, the J call TRBJ1-3, with D unresolved. This CDR3 region has 16 residues. Deletions cut 4 bases from V and 0 bases from J, with 13 bases between. Looked up from germline, CDR1 is MNHEY and CDR2 is SVGAGI. The CDR3 here is CASSSTQVSSGNTIYF. For the CDR3, the DNA is TGTGCCAGCAGTTCTACCCAGGTTAGCTCTGGAAACACCATATATTTT.

The rearrangement links TRBV27 to TRBJ1-2; D is ambiguous. In germline, CDR1 is MNHEY, CDR2 SMNVEV (reference sequence). Deletions cut 4 bases from V and 7 bases from J, with 13 bases between. This CDR3 has 13 amino acids. This CDR3 is CASSSTQAGGYTF. The CDR3 DNA is TGTGCCAGCAGTTCGACTCAAGCGGGTGGCTACACCTTC.

V is TRBV6-5 and J is TRBJ2-5; D call uncertain. The CDR3 loop spans 15 amino acids. Germline loops: CDR1 MNHEY, CDR2 SVGAGI. The V gene lost 7 bases and the J gene lost 4 bases, with 19 bases spanning the gap. CDR3 nucleotide sequence: TGTGCCAGCACCATGAGACTCTATACCTTAGAGACCCAGTACTTC. Its protein is CASTMRLYTLETQYF.

The chain employs TRBV9 and TRBJ1-6; a weak D match, TRBD1 (5 bases). The CDR3 is 14 amino acids. Germline V gene lookup returns CDR1 SGDLS and CDR2 YYNGEE. The V and J ends lost 4 bases and 10 bases respectively, with 15 bases between them. This CDR3 reads CASSYRDSGSPLHF. DNA of the CDR3: TGTGCCAGCAGCTACCGGGACTCTGGGTCACCCCTCCACTTT.

This clone was observed a few times. J is TRBJ2-1 and V is TRBV7-2; TRBD1 is a possible D gene (8 bases). V gave up 1 base and J gave up 6 bases, with 13 bases separating them. The CDR3 runs 15 residues. Looked up from germline, CDR1 is SGHTA and CDR2 is FQGNSA. In DNA form, the CDR3 reads TGTGCCAGCAGCTTAGTACAGGGGGGGTTCAATGAGCAGTTCTTC. Its translation is CASSLVQGGFNEQFF.

This clone appeared once. This chain uses TRBV19 with TRBJ1-3; TRBD1 agrees at 7 bases. CDR1 is LNHDA, CDR2 SQIVND, per germline (reference sequence). The CDR3 has 15 amino acids. J lost 3 bases, V lost 6 bases, and 8 bases had no gene match. The CDR3 nucleotides are TGTGCCAGTAGCGCTTCGACAGGGTTTGGAAACACCATATATTTT. Translating gives CASSASTGFGNTIYF.

This sequence joins TRBV9 and TRBJ2-2; D gene ambiguous. The germline V and J ends were trimmed by 2 bases and 9 bases, with 5 bases remaining between them. This CDR3 contains 11 residues. In germline, CDR1 is SGDLS, CDR2 YYNGEE. This CDR3 is CASSVGRELFF. DNA for the CDR3: TGTGCCAGCAGCGTGGGCCGGGAGCTGTTTTTT.

The rearrangement links TRBV4-1 to TRBJ2-1, with TRBD2 identical over 8 bases. With V trimmed by 3 bases and J by 3 bases, 4 bases remained unmatched. Looked up from germline, CDR1 is MGHRA and CDR2 is YSYEKL. CDR3 length: 15 residues. CDR3 bases: TGCGCCAGCAGCCAGAGCGGGGGCTTCTACAATGAGCAGTTCTTC. This encodes CASSQSGGFYNEQFF.

This clone was recorded once. At one of its ends the junction is not consistent with the germline gene, which may arise from a read error. The rearrangement links TRBV19 to TRBJ1-2, with 7 nucleotides matching TRBD1. Germline V gene data show CDR1 as LNHDA and CDR2 as SQIVND (reference sequence). The CDR3 runs to 12 residues. CDR3 sequence: CASSLPGTENIF. The DNA of the CDR3 is TGTGCCAGTAGTCTCCCCGGGACAGAGAATATCTTC.

The chain's CDR3 is CASSRRGGNYGYTF. In DNA form, the CDR3 reads TGTGCCAGCAGCCGTAGGGGGGGGAACTATGGCTACACCTTC. The chain recombines TRBV9 with TRBJ1-2; D perhaps matches TRBD1 (6 bases). The CDR3 has 14 amino acids. Germline V gene lookup returns CDR1 SGDLS and CDR2 YYNGEE. Between the trimmed V and J ends, which lost 4 bases and 2 bases, there was a span of 12 bases. The whole variable domain, remainder taken from reference TRBV9 and TRBJ1-2, is DSGVTQTPKHLITATGQRVTLRCSPRSGDLSVYWYQQSLDQGLQFLIQYYNGEERAKGNILERFSAQQFPDLHSELNLSSLELGDSALYFCASSRRGGNYGYTFGSGTRLTVV.